This section outlines one T cell receptor (beta chain) sequence together with its context. There is no known antigen for this receptor. One base away there is no much larger clone; base qualities are not given. Trimming takes 5 bases off V and 2 bases off J; junction bases not matched to a gene: 6. The CDR1 and CDR2 encoded by the germline V gene are SQVTM and ANQGSEA. Counted from cysteine to phenylalanine, this CDR3 has 14 amino acids. The DNA shown is the 42-base CDR3, in frame from base 1. Enrolling through a virtual design, the prospective study's participants ranged in age from roughly 18 to 89 years and lived across 24 United States geographic areas. In the prospective study, participants were assigned to cohorts based on the clinical history participants reported in a screening survey and a study questionnaire. Mobile phlebotomists in the prospective study collected whole blood, serum and a nasopharyngeal or oropharyngeal swab from every participant. Additional blood draws and questionnaires over an approximately 2-month period could optionally be provided by prospective study participants. Blood samples from the prospective study were shipped frozen or at room temperature prior to DNA extraction.

These data originate in a study of blood T cell repertoires in COVID-19 (dated by TCRdb to 2020 to 2022). With regard to the full study: The collaborator samples originated in the United States, Italy and Spain and spanned the acute and convalescent phases of COVID-19. The repertoires were released in a freely available public database meant as a resource for research on the immune response to SARS-CoV-2. The prospective study material was composed of cDNA or gDNA derived from T cells, B-cell-depleted T cells, or PBMCs. Where available, HLA class I and class II types were taken from metadata supplied by the sample provider and were not determined by assay-based typing. Samples were obtained from the ongoing ImmuneRACE study (first 160 participants) and from about 1,300 subjects provided by 6 global collaborators. Deeply sampled blood TCRbeta repertoires from subjects exposed to, actively infected with, or recovered from COVID-19 were included in the dataset. A de-identified subject ID, COVID-19 status, age in years and sex were almost always included in the sample metadata.

Study-wide findings and limitations: The quantity of clinical and demographic metadata differed by source and by participant and was supplied without curation.

TCRbeta CDR3 regions were amplified from genomic DNA using the immunoSEQ Assay, a bias-controlled multiplex PCR. Regarding the original processing steps: The number of nucleated cells in each sample was estimated from the amplification of reference gene primers within the assay. To quantify the absolute abundance of each unique TCRbeta CDR3 rearrangement, sequence reads were collapsed and filtered. For each sample, productive Simpson clonality was calculated by taking the square root of Simpson's diversity index across productive rearrangements. The immuneACCESS repertoire file appears here via TCRdb, limited to in-frame rearrangements. These files lack a portion of the clones; in checked studies, under half of the deficit traces to unresolved V genes, and the cause of the others is not known. V and J calls and clone size come straight from that table; D and trimming were deduced from the DNA. This sample has 150,000 to 200,000 clones in its table, and 82% of those were observed once. In total, the top ten clones hold approximately 4.7% of the sample.

Sample: PBMCs or T cells enriched from blood (not recorded which). The rearrangement joined TRBV29-1 to TRBJ2-1; TRBD2 lines up with 7 middle nucleotides. This receptor was identified in a woman aged 55-75 years with acute COVID-19. The CDR3 region has the sequence CSVKRGQAYNEQFF. The base sequence is TGCAGCGTTAAGCGGGGCCAGGCCTACAATGAGCAGTTCTTC.